This T cell receptor beta chain was captured by sequencing in a study of cytomegalovirus exposure and HLA in healthy donors. V dropped 1 base and J dropped 2 bases, with 7 bases sitting between them. Germline CDR1 is SGHDT and CDR2 is YYEEEE. The CDR3 has 13 amino acids. The protocol was immunoSEQ multiplex PCR, while the TCRdb copy is restricted to in-frame clones and leaves out a portion. This table has 95,000 to 150,000 clones, around 96% appearing once. What was sequenced was PBMCs. This clonotype was obtained from a man younger than 35 in good health and CMV-seronegative. The rearrangement joins TRBV5-6 to TRBJ2-7; D perhaps matches TRBD1 (6 bases). Written as DNA, the CDR3 is TGTGCCAGCAGCTTGCAGGGGACCTACGAGCAGTACTTC. Its translation: CASSLQGTYEQYF.